The clone carrying this T cell receptor (beta chain) was found many times. Its matching antigen is unknown. This CDR3 has 17 amino acids. Germline CDR1 reads SEHNR; CDR2 reads FQNEAQ (reference sequence). V lost 5 bases and J 4 bases, leaving 18 bases between the germline ends. The sample comes from a study of neurological immune-mediated disorders. Study conclusions and caveats: CDR3 amino acid sequences found in expanded clones were never shared across subjects, suggesting private repertoires in all groups.

The authors produced cDNA by 5'RACE using 10-nucleotide random UMIs. TCRdb itself ran the 5' RACE reads through MiXCR, one entry per CDR3 protein. This table holds 35,000 to 45,000 distinct CDR3 sequences, around 7.8% found once. The unsorted libraries originated from 2 million PBMCs kept at -80 C. What was sequenced was PBMCs. V gene TRBV7-9 combines with J gene TRBJ1-6, with D possibly being TRBD1 (6 bases). This clonotype was obtained from a woman between 40 and 55 years old in good health. CDR3 bases: TGTGCCAGCAGCCCCCGTGAGGGGGGGCTATATAATTCACCCCTCCACTTT. This sequence encodes CASSPREGGLYNSPLHF.